The TCR beta chain under discussion was sequenced for a study of response to subunit inactivated influenza vaccine. The CDR3 runs 16 residues. CDR1 SGDLS and CDR2 YYNGEE come from the germline V gene. This clonotype has just one count. At one boundary the junction diverges from the germline segment, which might be a read error. TCRdb re-called the RT-PCR reads with MiXCR, one entry per CDR3 protein. The profile shows some 640,000 distinct CDR3 sequences, approximately 13% of them singletons. The TCR was taken from a man aged 50-59 years who received an inactivated influenza vaccine. V gene TRBV9 combines with J gene TRBJ2-7; D possibly corresponds to TRBD2 (6 bases). This specimen was PBMCs from blood, taken around 14 days before vaccination. The CDR3 region has the DNA TGTGACAGCAGCGTAGGACGGGGAGGATCCTCCTACGAGCAGTACTTC. Its translation is CDSSVGRGGSSYEQYF. Filled out from reference TRBV9 and TRBJ2-7, the complete variable domain reads DSGVTQTPKHLITATGQRVTLRCSPRSGDLSVYWYQQSLDQGLQFLIQYYNGEERAKGNILERFSAQQFPDLHSELNLSSLELGDSALYFCDSSVGRGGSSYEQYFGPGTRLTVT.